This T cell receptor beta chain was obtained from a study of T and B cells in COVID-19 patients. Study results and caveats: At recovery TRB diversity and richness exceeded healthy donors, after highly clonal active COVID-19 repertoires.

Multiplex PCR with BIOMED2 TRB-A/B primer pools amplified TRB rearrangements. TCRdb redid the calling of the multiplex PCR reads with MiXCR, one entry per CDR3 protein. Among thousands of distinct CDR3 sequences listed, about a fifth were seen once. Blood genomic DNA input for TRB amplification was about 240-550 ng. To note about this clonotype: Its antigen remains unidentified.

The receptor comes from a human donor with active COVID-19. The specimen sequenced was blood.

This CDR3 is CASSQARWTGQNEKLFF. CDR3 bases: TGCGCCAGCAGCCAAGCCAGATGGACAGGACAAAATGAAAAACTGTTTTTT. The chain is built from TRBV4-1 and TRBJ1-4; TRBD1 matches at 7 bases. CDR1 and CDR2 (germline): MGHRA, YSYEKL. The CDR3 has 17 amino acids. V lost 1 base to trimming and J lost 5 bases; unmatched junction nucleotides: 10.